The rows below give T cell receptor beta chains drawn from one sample of a study of blood T cell repertoires in COVID-19. Sequencing was performed with immunoSEQ multiplex PCR; in TCRdb, only in-frame clones are kept and a portion is missing. Of about 61,000 clones in the sample, around 73% were seen once. The specimen was peripheral blood. These receptors all stem from a man older than 75 with active or convalescent COVID-19. The CDR3 runs from the conserved cysteine through the conserved F or W. A D gene is named only where the DNA matches it firmly. The size field is filled for only some rows; it gives once, few, many or a size class.

TRBD2	TRBV29-1	TRBJ2-7	once	TGCAGCGTTCGCGGGAGGAGGGGGATCGATTACCCCTCCGCCGAGCAGTACTTC	CSVRGRRGIDYPSAEQYF
-	TRBV13	TRBJ2-3	-	TGTGCCAGCGGTATGGGGGGAACAGATACGCAGTATTTT	CASGMGGTDTQYF
TRBD2	TRBV11-2	TRBJ2-5	-	TGTGCCAGCAGCAGAAGCGGGGGGGCGGTAGAGACCCAGTACTTC	CASSRSGGAVETQYF
-	TRBV6-4	TRBJ1-2	once	TGTGCCAGCAGTGACTCTGTTCAAGGAGTTTATGGCTACACCTTC	CASSDSVQGVYGYTF
-	TRBV10-3	TRBJ2-7	-	TGTGCCACCAATTGGGCGGGATCCTACGAGCAGTACTTC	CATNWAGSYEQYF
TRBD2	TRBV4-3	TRBJ2-3	-	TGCGCCAGCAGCCAACAAACCGGGACTAGCGGGAGAGGTGATACGCAGTATTTT	CASSQQTGTSGRGDTQYF
TRBD1	TRBV6-2/TRBV6-3	TRBJ1-5	-	TGTGCCAGCAGTGGAACAGGGGGAGGAAGCAATCAGCCCCAGCATTTT	CASSGTGGGSNQPQHF
-	TRBV5-1	TRBJ2-3	once	TGCGCCAGCGCCCCGGTCTTAGTCACAGATACGCAGTATTTT	CASAPVLVTDTQYF
-	TRBV21-1	TRBJ1-2	-	TGTGCCAGCAGTTTGGAGGGGGCGAAACCTCTTTTACAATATGGCTACACCTTC	CASSLEGAKPLLQYGYTF
TRBD1	TRBV19	TRBJ2-7	few	TGTGCCAGTAGTCTGGTGTGGGACAGGGGGCCCTACGAGCAGTACTTC	CASSLVWDRGPYEQYF
TRBD1	TRBV19	TRBJ2-3	-	TGTGCCAGTATTAGGGACAGGGGGTCTGATACGCAGTATTTT	CASIRDRGSDTQYF
-	TRBV6-2/TRBV6-3	TRBJ1-1	-	TGTGCCAGCAGTAATAGGGTAACAGGAGTCAGCACTGAAGCTTTCTTT	CASSNRVTGVSTEAFF
-	TRBV15	TRBJ1-1	-	TGTGCCACCAGCTTTGGGGGGGTGAACACTGAAGCTTTCTTT	CATSFGGVNTEAFF
-	TRBV5-1	TRBJ2-3	-	TGCGCCAGCAAAATGCGGGGAAGTGGCGGAGATACGCAGTATTTT	CASKMRGSGGDTQYF
TRBD1	TRBV5-1	TRBJ1-2	-	TGCGCCAGCAGCTTACAGGGGGCAGAGACTAGCGGCTACACCTTC	CASSLQGAETSGYTF
-	TRBV19	TRBJ1-5	-	TGTGCCAGTAGTAAGCAGGGGCTTAATCAGCCCCAGCATTTT	CASSKQGLNQPQHF
TRBD1	TRBV3-1/TRBV3-2	TRBJ1-2	-	TGTGCCAGCAGCCCGCGAACAGGGGCCGGCTACACCTTC	CASSPRTGAGYTF
-	TRBV7-8	TRBJ1-3	-	TGTGCCAGCAGCCGAGGCCAACGACAAGCGGGTGGCCGGGAAAACACCATATATTTT	CASSRGQRQAGGRENTIYF
TRBD1	TRBV7-8	TRBJ1-2	-	TGTGCCAGCAGCTCCGGGACAGGACGGGGCTACACCTTC	CASSSGTGRGYTF
-	TRBV19	TRBJ1-1	-	TGTGCCAGTAATGATATGTCAGTTAACACTGAAGCTTTCTTT	CASNDMSVNTEAFF
TRBD1	TRBV9	TRBJ1-4	-	TGTGCCAGCAGCCGCGGACAGGGAATGCCTAATGAAAAACTGTTTTTT	CASSRGQGMPNEKLFF
TRBD1	TRBV27	TRBJ1-5	-	TGTGCCAGCAGTTCGGGACAGGGCAGAAATCAGCCCCAGCATTTT	CASSSGQGRNQPQHF
-	TRBV9	TRBJ2-1	-	TGTGCCAGCAGCGACCCCTCGGAGTCCCCCAACGCTGAAAACAATGAGCAGTTCTTC	CASSDPSESPNAENNEQFF
-	TRBV6-5	TRBJ2-7	-	TGTGCCAGCAGTTACCCAGGGTGGAGCGAGCAGTACTTC	CASSYPGWSEQYF
TRBD2	TRBV3-1/TRBV3-2	TRBJ2-2	-	TGTGCCAGCAGCCAAGGGTTAGCGGGAACAAACGGGGAGCTGTTTTTT	CASSQGLAGTNGELFF
-	TRBV7-2	TRBJ1-5	few	TGTGCCAGCAGTTGGAAGGGGGATAGCAATCAGCCCCAGCATTTT	CASSWKGDSNQPQHF
TRBD1	TRBV5-8	TRBJ2-3	-	TGTGCCAGCAGCATAAGACAGGGGGCGGTCACAGATACGCAGTATTTT	CASSIRQGAVTDTQYF
TRBD2	TRBV2	TRBJ2-3	-	TGTGCCAGCAGCCTTGCTCGCGGGGGGTTCACAGATACGCAGTATTTT	CASSLARGGFTDTQYF
-	TRBV5-1	TRBJ2-5	-	-	CASSTSGSKQETQYF
-	TRBV5-1	TRBJ2-3	-	TGCGCCACTAAACTGAGGGCAGCGAGCACAGATACGCAGTATTTT	CATKLRAASTDTQYF
TRBD1	TRBV15	TRBJ2-5	-	TGTGCCACCAGCAGAGATTGGGACAGGGACCAAGAGACCCAGTACTTC	CATSRDWDRDQETQYF
-	TRBV6-2/TRBV6-3	TRBJ1-6	-	TGTGCCAGCAGTTACTCGTTAGAGAATTCACCCCTCCACTTT	CASSYSLENSPLHF
-	TRBV4-2	TRBJ2-1	few	TGTGCCAGCAGCCTCGTTCGGGACTCCTACAATGAGCAGTTCTTC	CASSLVRDSYNEQFF
TRBD1	TRBV5-1	TRBJ1-2	-	TGCGCCAGCAGCTACGGACAGGGAGGGTATGGCTACACCTTC	CASSYGQGGYGYTF
-	TRBV9	TRBJ1-1	once	TGTGCCAGCAGCCCCCTCGGCGGTGAAGCTTTCTTT	CASSPLGGEAFF
-	TRBV18	TRBJ1-6	-	TGTGCCAGCTCAGATTTTGGCGGCCGAATCGGGTCACCCCTCCACTTT	CASSDFGGRIGSPLHF
TRBD1	TRBV19	TRBJ2-5	-	TGTGCCAGTAGTATAGATCTATTGACAGGGCAAGAGACCCAGTACTTC	CASSIDLLTGQETQYF
TRBD2	TRBV7-8	TRBJ2-2	-	TGTGCCAGCAGCTTAGACTCTAGCGGGACCACCGGGGAGCTGTTTTTT	CASSLDSSGTTGELFF
-	TRBV24-1	TRBJ1-5	many	TGTGCCGCCCCGCAGGGCCAGCATTTT	CAAPQGQHF
-	TRBV7-9	TRBJ2-2	-	TGTGCCAGCAGCTCCCGTGGGGGACCGGGGGAGAACACCGGGGAGCTGTTTTTT	CASSSRGGPGENTGELFF
-	TRBV19	TRBJ1-3	-	TGTGCCACCCAAAGACCGGGATCTGGAAACACCATATATTTT	CATQRPGSGNTIYF
TRBD1	TRBV7-2	TRBJ2-7	many	TGTGCCAGCAGCTTAGTAGGGGACAGGGCCGACGAGCAGTACTTC	CASSLVGDRADEQYF
TRBD2	TRBV18	TRBJ2-3	-	TGTGCCAGCTCACCGTTAGCGGGAGGGCTCACAGATACGCAGTATTTT	CASSPLAGGLTDTQYF
-	TRBV2	TRBJ2-7	-	TGTGCCAGCAGTGAAGTCTATGAGCAGTACTTC	CASSEVYEQYF
TRBD1	TRBV3-1/TRBV3-2	TRBJ1-1	-	TGTGCCAGCAGCCAGGCAGGGGGTCCGAGTGAAGCTTTCTTT	CASSQAGGPSEAFF
-	TRBV7-3	TRBJ1-2	-	TGTGCCAGCAGCCCCAACCCGGCTAACTATGGCTACACCTTC	CASSPNPANYGYTF
-	TRBV15	TRBJ2-7	few	TGTGCCACCAGCAGAGATAAGGGTCAGGGAGAGCAGTACTTC	CATSRDKGQGEQYF
TRBD1	TRBV19	TRBJ1-5	-	TGTGCCAGTAGTGGCACAGGGGGCTGGCAGCCCCAGCATTTT	CASSGTGGWQPQHF
TRBD1	TRBV7-9	TRBJ2-7	-	TGTGCCAGCAGCTTAGGGGGACAGGGCAAGTTAAACGAGCAGTACTTC	CASSLGGQGKLNEQYF
TRBD2	TRBV3-1/TRBV3-2	TRBJ2-2	-	TGTGCCAGCAGCCCTCCGGGACTAGCGGGGGGAAGGACCGGGGAGCTGTTTTTT	CASSPPGLAGGRTGELFF
TRBD2	TRBV30	TRBJ2-3	-	TGTGCCTGGAGTCGCGGGGGGTCTACGCAGTATTTT	CAWSRGGSTQYF
TRBD2	TRBV18	TRBJ2-3	-	TGTGCCAGCTCACCACCCATGGGACTAGCAGTAGATACGCAGTATTTT	CASSPPMGLAVDTQYF
TRBD2	TRBV25-1	TRBJ2-1	-	TGTGCCAGCAGGGGACTAGCGGAGGGGAATGAGCAGTTCTTC	CASRGLAEGNEQFF
-	TRBV7-2	TRBJ2-3	-	TGTGCCAGCAGCTTATCTGGCTCTAGCACAGATACGCAGTATTTT	CASSLSGSSTDTQYF
TRBD1	TRBV5-4	TRBJ2-5	-	TGTGCCAGCAGCTTGGGAGACAGGGTCTTAGAGACCCAGTACTTC	CASSLGDRVLETQYF